Following are 16 T cell receptor beta chains from one sample sequenced in a study of CD8 T cells in ankylosing spondylitis. Using its own MiXCR run on the 5' RACE reads, TCRdb lists one record per CDR3 protein. The repertoire holds 650,000 to 800,000 distinct CDR3 sequences, with roughly 20% as singletons. No antigen has been identified for these receptors. Study results and limitations: About 8 highly homologous variants made up a TCR beta motif, and this motif appeared characteristic of ankylosing spondylitis blood.

Sequencing used blood, either unsorted or a sorted T cell fraction (not recorded which). The receptors come from a male donor with ankylosing spondylitis.

This sequence joins TRBV5-1 and TRBJ1-2, with D unclear. The V end lost 0 bases, the J end lost 5 bases, and 8 bases lay between the germline ends. This CDR3 has 13 amino acids. Per germline, CDR1 SGHRS and CDR2 YFSETQ. DNA for the CDR3: TGCGCCAGCAGCTTGGACGTTGCATATGGCTACACCTTC. Translating gives CASSLDVAYGYTF.

This sequence joins TRBV7-9 and TRBJ1-2; D is ambiguous. The V end was cut by 8 bases, the J end by 4 bases, with 11 bases between. Germline V CDR1 and CDR2: SEHNR, FQNEAQ (reference sequence). This CDR3 has 12 residues. CDR3 protein: CASVGDFYGYTF. The CDR3 DNA follows: TGTGCCAGCGTCGGAGATTTCTATGGCTACACCTTC.

The rearrangement uses TRBV7-9 and TRBJ2-1, with D perhaps TRBD2 (6 bases). This CDR3 is built from 13 residues. V was cut by 10 bases and J by 7 bases, with 17 bases left in between. The V gene's germline CDR1 is SEHNR and CDR2 FQNEAQ (reference sequence). The CDR3 region has the DNA TGTGCCAACACAGCGGGTGGAGGTAATGAGCAGTTCTTC. This sequence encodes CANTAGGGNEQFF.

The V call is TRBV7-9, the J call TRBJ2-1; weak D call: TRBD2 (5 bases). This CDR3 comprises 15 residues. The germline gives CDR1 SEHNR, CDR2 FQNEAQ (reference sequence). Trimming took off 3 bases at V and 7 bases at J, with 16 bases between the two ends. The CDR3 sequence is CASSFSEPLGNEQFF. CDR3 coding DNA: TGTGCCAGCAGCTTTAGCGAACCCCTAGGGAATGAGCAGTTCTTC.

The CDR3 is CASSEYGGGAYNEQFF. CDR3 nucleotides: TGTGCCAGCAGTGAATATGGCGGGGGGGCCTACAATGAGCAGTTCTTC. The gene calls are TRBV2 and TRBJ2-1; 9 bases agree with TRBD2. The CDR3 totals 16 residues. V trimming: 2 bases; J trimming: 2 bases; junction bases outside the gene matches: 4. Germline CDR1 reads SNHLY; CDR2 reads FYNNEI.

V and J are TRBV5-1 and TRBJ2-1, with 7 bases lining up with TRBD2. V shed 3 bases, J shed 4 bases, and the junction held 10 bases outside the gene matches. Looked up from germline, CDR1 is SGHRS and CDR2 is YFSETQ. The CDR3 runs 16 residues. The CDR3 DNA follows: TGCGCCAGCAGCTCTACCCCCGGGACTACTTACAATGAGCAGTTCTTC. Translation: CASSSTPGTTYNEQFF.

This clonotype was detected ten times or more. The V and J genes are TRBV12-3 or TRBV12-4 and TRBJ2-1; no reliable D call. The V gene lost 1 base and the J gene lost 4 bases, with 8 bases spanning the gap. This CDR3 comprises 14 residues. The CDR3 spells CASSLDGFYNEQFF. Written as DNA, the CDR3 is TGTGCCAGCAGTTTAGATGGCTTTTACAATGAGCAGTTCTTC.

The V gene is TRBV12-5, the J gene TRBJ2-3, with a tentative D call TRBD2 (5 bases). The CDR3 is 13 residues long. The V and J ends lost 7 bases and 0 bases respectively, with 8 bases between them. Germline V CDR1 and CDR2: LGHNT, FRNRAP. Here the CDR3 reads CASVLGSTDTQYF. DNA for the CDR3: TGTGCTAGTGTACTAGGGAGCACAGATACGCAGTATTTT. The whole variable domain, filled in from reference TRBV12-5 and TRBJ2-3, reads DARVTQTPRHKVTEMGQEVTMRCQPILGHNTVFWYRQTMMQGLELLAYFRNRAPLDDSGMPKDRFSAEMPDATLATLKIQPSEPRDSAVYFCASVLGSTDTQYFGPGTRLTVL.

The chain is built from TRBV12-3 or TRBV12-4 and TRBJ2-7, with D possibly TRBD1 on 6 matching bases. V lost 2 bases to trimming and J lost 7 bases, with 9 bases between them. CDR3 length: 12 amino acids. In nucleotides, the CDR3 is TGTGCCAGCAGTTTATGGGGACAAGAGCAGTACTTC. Protein: CASSLWGQEQYF.

This clonotype was recorded a few times. J is TRBJ2-3 and V is TRBV9; D perhaps matches TRBD1 (5 bases). V lost 3 bases and J lost 11, with 13 bases in between. Germline V gene data show CDR1 as SGDLS and CDR2 as YYNGEE. There are 12 residues in the CDR3. CDR3 sequence reads: CASSADNLMQYF. The CDR3 DNA is TGTGCCAGCAGCGCGGACAATCTCATGCAGTATTTT.

A note on this clonotype: The DNA is left out, because the CDR3 cannot be placed on it with certainty; the CDR3 is given as TCRdb lists it. The chain combines TRBV3-1 with TRBJ2-1; TRBD1, the table's D call, lacks a check against the DNA. Germline-derived CDR1 and CDR2 are LGHDT and YNNKEL (reference sequence). Termini included, the CDR3 measures 12 amino acids. The CDR3 is CASSQVGTGASF.

The chain combines TRBV6-4 with TRBJ2-1; TRBD1 might be the D (5 bases). Trimming took 3 bases from V and 15 from J, leaving 15 bases between them. The CDR3 is made up of 12 amino acids. CDR1 and CDR2 from the germline V gene are MRHNA and SNTAGT. The CDR3 DNA is TGTGCCAGCAGTGAGCATCCCCAGGGTACGTTCTTC. It encodes CASSEHPQGTFF.

This clonotype came up a few times. This rearrangement joins TRBV20-1 to TRBJ2-1, with D perhaps given as TRBD1 or TRBD2 (7 bases each). Trimming took 4 bases from V and 6 from J, leaving 13 bases between them. Germline V gene data show CDR1 as DFQATT and CDR2 as SNEGSKA (reference sequence). The CDR3 sequence is 13 residues long. The CDR3 sequence is CSATGGGSNEQFF. CDR3 bases: TGCAGTGCTACAGGGGGGGGGAGCAATGAGCAGTTCTTC.

Only a few counts were recorded for this clonotype. This chain links TRBV6-5 with TRBJ1-3; D is perhaps TRBD1 (5 bases). Germline V gene sequence: CDR1 MNHEY, CDR2 SVGAGI. Trimming took 10 bases from V and 6 from J, leaving 13 bases between them. This CDR3 is built from 12 residues. The CDR3 protein is CATQGFANTIYF. The CDR3 DNA reads TGTGCCACCCAGGGTTTTGCAAACACCATATATTTT.

This clonotype came up a few times. The V gene is TRBV20-1, the J gene TRBJ2-3, with 7 bases lining up with TRBD1. Germline V CDR1 and CDR2: DFQATT, SNEGSKA (reference sequence). The trim removed 3 bases at V and 1 base at J, leaving 4 bases unmatched. The CDR3 extends over 14 amino acids. CDR3 region: CSASHGQGTDTQYF. CDR3 sequence (DNA): TGCAGTGCTAGTCATGGACAGGGCACAGATACGCAGTATTTT.

This clonotype was observed a handful of times. The chain couples TRBV20-1 to TRBJ2-2; 14 nucleotides match TRBD2. The CDR3 runs to 15 residues. Per germline, CDR1 DFQATT and CDR2 SNEGSKA (reference sequence). Losses at the gene ends were 6 bases for V and 7 bases for J; bases not matched to a gene: 7. CDR3 nucleotide sequence: TGCAGTGCCCAGGGACTAGCGGGAGTGCTCGGGGAGCTGTTTTTT. It encodes CSAQGLAGVLGELFF.